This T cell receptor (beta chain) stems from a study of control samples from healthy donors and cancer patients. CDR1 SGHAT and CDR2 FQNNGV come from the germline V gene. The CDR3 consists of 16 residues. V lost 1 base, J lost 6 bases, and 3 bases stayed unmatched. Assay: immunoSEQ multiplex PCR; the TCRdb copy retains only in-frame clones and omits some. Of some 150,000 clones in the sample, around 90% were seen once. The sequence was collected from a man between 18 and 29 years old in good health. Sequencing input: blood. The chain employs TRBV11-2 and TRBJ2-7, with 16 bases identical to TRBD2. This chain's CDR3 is CASSLVGLAGGPEQYF. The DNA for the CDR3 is TGTGCCAGCAGCTTAGTGGGACTAGCGGGGGGGCCCGAGCAGTACTTC.